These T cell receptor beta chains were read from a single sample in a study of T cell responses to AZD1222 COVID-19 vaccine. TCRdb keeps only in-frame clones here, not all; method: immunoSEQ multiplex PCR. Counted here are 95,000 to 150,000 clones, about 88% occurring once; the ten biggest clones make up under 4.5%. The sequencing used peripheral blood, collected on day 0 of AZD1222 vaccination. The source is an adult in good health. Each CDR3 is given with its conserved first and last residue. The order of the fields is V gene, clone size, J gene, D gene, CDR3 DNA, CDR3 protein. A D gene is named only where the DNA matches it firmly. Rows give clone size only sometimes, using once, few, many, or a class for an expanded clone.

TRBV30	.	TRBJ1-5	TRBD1	TGTGCCTGGTCGACAGGGGGGAACCAGCCCCAGCATTTT	CAWSTGGNQPQHF
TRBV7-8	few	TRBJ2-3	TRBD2	TGTGCCAGCAGCTTAGGGACTAGCGGGACCAGCACAGATACGCAGTATTTT	CASSLGTSGTSTDTQYF
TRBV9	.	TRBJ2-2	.	TGTGCCAGCAGTCCATTATCAGAGGCCGGGGAGCTGTTTTTT	CASSPLSEAGELFF
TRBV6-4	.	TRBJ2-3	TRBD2	TGTGCCAGCAGTGACAGCGGGGGAGGTGATACGCAGTATTTT	CASSDSGGGDTQYF
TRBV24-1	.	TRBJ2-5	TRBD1	TGTGCCACCAGTGATTTCGACAGGGGCGCCCAAGAGACCCAGTACTTC	CATSDFDRGAQETQYF
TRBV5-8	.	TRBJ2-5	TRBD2	TGTGCCAGCAGCTTGGGACTAGCGGACCAAGAGACCCAGTACTTC	CASSLGLADQETQYF
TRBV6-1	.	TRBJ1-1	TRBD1	TGTGCCAGCAGTGAGGGACAGGTTTGGACTGAAGCTTTCTTT	CASSEGQVWTEAFF
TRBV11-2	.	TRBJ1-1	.	TGTGCCAGCAGCTTAGAAGTCAGAAGAAACACTGAAGCTTTCTTT	CASSLEVRRNTEAFF
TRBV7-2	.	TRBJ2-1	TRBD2	TGTGCCAGCAGCTCCAACAGGGACAGCGGGGGGTACAATGAGCAGTTCTTC	CASSSNRDSGGYNEQFF
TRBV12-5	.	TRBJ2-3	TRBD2	TGTGCTAGTGGTTTGGGGAGCGGGGGCACAGATACGCAGTATTTT	CASGLGSGGTDTQYF
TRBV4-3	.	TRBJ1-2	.	TGCGCCAGCAGCCGCGTTGTGGGGGTGGGCGGCTACACCTTC	CASSRVVGVGGYTF
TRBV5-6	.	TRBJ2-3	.	TGTGCCAGCAGCTTGGATATAGGGCCGGATACGCAGTATTTT	CASSLDIGPDTQYF
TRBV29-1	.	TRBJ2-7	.	TGCAGCGTTGAGCCGTCGTATACCTACGAGCAGTACTTC	CSVEPSYTYEQYF
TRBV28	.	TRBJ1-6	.	TGTGCAATCCGGACAGAAAGGGGTAATTCACCCCTCCACTTT	CAIRTERGNSPLHF
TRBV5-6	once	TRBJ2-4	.	TGTGCCAGCAGCTTTATATCAGGGGCACAAAACATTCAGTACTTC	CASSFISGAQNIQYF
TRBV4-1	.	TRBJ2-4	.	TGCGCCAGCAGCCAAGGGGTCTCCCCGGGAAACATTCAGTACTTC	CASSQGVSPGNIQYF
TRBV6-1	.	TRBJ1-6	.	TGTGCCAGCAGTGAACTGAGCTCCTATAATTCACCCCTCCACTTT	CASSELSSYNSPLHF
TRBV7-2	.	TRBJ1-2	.	TGTGCCATCTTCGGTGGCGACTATGGCTACACCTTC	CAIFGGDYGYTF
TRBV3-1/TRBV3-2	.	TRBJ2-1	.	TGTGCCAGCAGCCCAAGGGGGGGGGATTACAATGAGCAGTTCTTC	CASSPRGGDYNEQFF
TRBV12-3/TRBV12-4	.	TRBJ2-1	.	TGTGCCAGCACCCTACAAGGCGATGAGCAGTTCTTC	CASTLQGDEQFF
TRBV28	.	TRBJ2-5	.	TGTGCCAGCAGCGCTCCGGGACGGAAGAGTCGAGAGACCCAGTACTTC	CASSAPGRKSRETQYF
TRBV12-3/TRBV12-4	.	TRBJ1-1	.	TGTGCCAGCAGTTGGAACACTGAAGCTTTCTTT	CASSWNTEAFF
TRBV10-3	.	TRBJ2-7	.	TGTGCCATCAGTGATTGGGAGAGGGGGGACCCTCCCTACGAGCAGTACTTC	CAISDWERGDPPYEQYF
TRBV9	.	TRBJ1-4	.	TGTGCCAGCAGCGCGTTCGAAACTAATGAAAAACTGTTTTTT	CASSAFETNEKLFF
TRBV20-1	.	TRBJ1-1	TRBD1	TGCAGTGCTAGTACAGGGGTCACTGAAGCTTTCTTT	CSASTGVTEAFF
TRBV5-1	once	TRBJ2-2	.	TGCGCCAGCAGCTTGAGGTCGGGAGCCACCGGGGAGCTGTTTTTT	CASSLRSGATGELFF
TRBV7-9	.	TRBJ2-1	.	TGTGCCAGCAGCGTGGACGGGCCGAGGGAGCAGTTCTTC	CASSVDGPREQFF
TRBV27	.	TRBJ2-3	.	TGTGCCAGCAGTTTATCTTCAGGCTCTAGCACAGATACGCAGTATTTT	CASSLSSGSSTDTQYF
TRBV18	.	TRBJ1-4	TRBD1	TGTGCCAGCTCACCGGGACAGGGGATACGGGAAAAACTGTTTTTT	CASSPGQGIREKLFF
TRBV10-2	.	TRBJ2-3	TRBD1	TGCGCCAGCAGTGGACAGGGGGCAGATACGCAGTATTTT	CASSGQGADTQYF
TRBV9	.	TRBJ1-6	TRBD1	TGTGCCAGCAGCGCCGGACAGGGGAAAAATTCACCCCTCCACTTT	CASSAGQGKNSPLHF
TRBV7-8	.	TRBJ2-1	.	TGTGCCAGCAGTTTTGGGGTAGAGGAGGGCAATGAGCAGTTCTTC	CASSFGVEEGNEQFF
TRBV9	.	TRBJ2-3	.	TGTGCCAGCAGCGTATTGTCGTCCCTGGGCACAGATACGCAGTATTTT	CASSVLSSLGTDTQYF
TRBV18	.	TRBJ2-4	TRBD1	TGTGCCAGCTCACCATACACAGGGGACATTCAGTACTTC	CASSPYTGDIQYF
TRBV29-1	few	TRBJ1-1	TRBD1	TGCAGCGCTTATCTCGGACAGGGCACTGAAGCTTTCTTT	CSAYLGQGTEAFF
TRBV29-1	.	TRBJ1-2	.	TGCAGCGTTGAAGAACAGTTTTTTTATGGCTACACCTTC	CSVEEQFFYGYTF
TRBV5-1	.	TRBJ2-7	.	TGCGCCAGCAGCTTGAGAGTGCGGGACACAAACTACGAGCAGTACTTC	CASSLRVRDTNYEQYF
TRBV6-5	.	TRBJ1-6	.	TGTGCCAGCAGCCAGGGGAGGACCTATAATTCACCCCTCCACTTT	CASSQGRTYNSPLHF
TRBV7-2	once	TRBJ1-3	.	TGTGCCAGCAGCTTAGACAGATCGGGAGGAAACACCATATATTTT	CASSLDRSGGNTIYF
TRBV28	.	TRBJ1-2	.	TGTGCCAGCTCCGGAGCTGCCAACTATGGCTACACCTTC	CASSGAANYGYTF
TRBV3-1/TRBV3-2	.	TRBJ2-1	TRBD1	TGTGCCAGCAGCTGGCAGGGGGCGCCCTACAATGAGCAGTTCTTC	CASSWQGAPYNEQFF
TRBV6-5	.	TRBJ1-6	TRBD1	TGTGCCAGCAGTTACACAAGACAGGGGGGTTCACCCCTCCACTTT	CASSYTRQGGSPLHF
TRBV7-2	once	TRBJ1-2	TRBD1	TGTGCCAGCAGCTTTCTTTTCACAGGGGTGGGCTATGGCTACACCTTC	CASSFLFTGVGYGYTF
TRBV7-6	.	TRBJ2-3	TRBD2	TGTGCCAGCAGCAGACTAGCGGGGGGGGAAGGCACAGATACGCAGTATTTT	CASSRLAGGEGTDTQYF
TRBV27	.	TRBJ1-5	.	TGTGCCAGCAGTTTTTATACAGGCGCTAATCAGCCCCAGCATTTT	CASSFYTGANQPQHF